This TCR beta chain emerged from a study of response to subunit inactivated influenza vaccine. TCRdb recomputed calls from the RT-PCR reads with MiXCR, one row per CDR3 protein. This sample has some 800,000 distinct CDR3 sequences; 21% occur once, and the top ten carry roughly 10%. Points on this clonotype: Its antigen is still unknown.

Between the trimmed V and J ends, which lost 1 base and 6 bases, there was a span of 7 bases. The CDR3 consists of 12 residues. Germline values: CDR1 SGHAT, CDR2 FQNNGV. Findings and caveats of the study: The authors suggested that few new T cells are recruited per seasonal influenza vaccination.

This rearrangement joins TRBV11-2 to TRBJ2-7; D uncertain. The receptor comes from a man aged 45-65 years who received an inactivated influenza vaccine. The material was PBMCs from blood, obtained roughly 5 days after vaccination. CDR3 amino acids: CASSLADFEQYF. In nucleotides, the CDR3 is TGTGCCAGCAGCTTAGCCGATTTCGAGCAGTACTTC.